Listed below are T cell receptor beta chains from one sample, sequenced in a study of T cell changes during pregnancy in multiple sclerosis. Clones were read by immunoSEQ multiplex PCR, and TCRdb kept only the in-frame ones, dropping some. The sample has tens of thousands of clones, around 90% seen once; the top ten hold 0.65% to 0.9%. The source material was CD4+ T cells from peripheral blood mononuclear cells, sampled before pregnancy. The receptors were sampled from a female donor with multiple sclerosis, enrolled in a pregnancy study. The CDR3 runs from the conserved cysteine through the conserved F or W. The D gene is left open where the match is weak. Clone size, where shown, is once, few, many, or a class for clones that have expanded.

TGTGCCAGCAGCTCGTCGGGAGAGGTTAAAGATTTCTTT | CASSSSGEVKDFF | . | . | TRBJ1-1 | TRBV7-9
TGTGCCAGCAGTGACCCAGGGGGAGACCAGCCCCAGCATTTT | CASSDPGGDQPQHF | TRBD1 | . | TRBJ1-5 | TRBV7-9
TGTGCCACCCTAGCGGGGGGGACAACCTACGAGCAGTACTTC | CATLAGGTTYEQYF | TRBD2 | . | TRBJ2-7 | TRBV10-3
TGTGCCAGTAGTCTGACTAGCGGGGGGGTCACAGATACGCAGTATTTT | CASSLTSGGVTDTQYF | TRBD2 | . | TRBJ2-3 | TRBV19
TGTGCCAGCAGCCTAAGCGGGGCACTAAATGAGCAGTTCTTC | CASSLSGALNEQFF | TRBD2 | . | TRBJ2-1 | TRBV5-5
TGTGCCAGCAGTTACGCGGGGGGGCGCACAGATACGCAGTATTTT | CASSYAGGRTDTQYF | TRBD2 | . | TRBJ2-3 | TRBV6-6
TGTGCCAGCAGCGGTTTAGCGGCAGACGGCGAGCAGTACTTC | CASSGLAADGEQYF | . | . | TRBJ2-7 | TRBV9
TGCGCCAGCAGCCAAGGGACTAGCGGGAGACGGGATACGCAGTATTTT | CASSQGTSGRRDTQYF | TRBD2 | . | TRBJ2-3 | TRBV4-1
TGTGCCATCAGTGACTTGACGGGAGGGCCAAACGAGCAGTACTTC | CAISDLTGGPNEQYF | TRBD2 | . | TRBJ2-7 | TRBV10-3
TGTGCCAGCAGCCCACAAGAGACCCAGTACTTC | CASSPQETQYF | . | . | TRBJ2-5 | TRBV9
TGTGCCAGCAGCTTAGCGAGGGGGCGGGATGAGCAGTTCTTC | CASSLARGRDEQFF | TRBD1 | once | TRBJ2-1 | TRBV7-2
TGTGCCAGCAGCCCCGGGACGGGGGGCACAGATACGCAGTATTTT | CASSPGTGGTDTQYF | . | . | TRBJ2-3 | TRBV5-4
TGTGCCAGCAGACCCCCAGGGGTGGGTAATTCACCCCTCCACTTT | CASRPPGVGNSPLHF | . | few | TRBJ1-6 | TRBV6-5
TGTGCCAGCTCACCAAGTCGAAGAGACAATGAGCAGTTCTTC | CASSPSRRDNEQFF | . | . | TRBJ2-1 | TRBV18
TGTGCCAGCAGGCCCTCGGTAACGGTCGAGCAGTACTTC | CASRPSVTVEQYF | . | . | TRBJ2-7 | TRBV6-1
TGCGCCAGCAGCCGGGGACTCCAAGAGACCCAGTACTTC | CASSRGLQETQYF | . | . | TRBJ2-5 | TRBV4-1
TGTGCCAGCAGCTCCCCGGCGCCCGGGACTAGCGGATGGGCTGAGCAGTTCTTC | CASSSPAPGTSGWAEQFF | TRBD2 | . | TRBJ2-1 | TRBV7-9
TGTGCCAGCAGCAAAAAGCCACAGGGAAGGTGTCAGCCCCAGCATTTT | CASSKKPQGRCQPQHF | . | . | TRBJ1-5 | TRBV21-1
TGTGCCAGCAGCGTAGGGAGGGTAGTTAGCAATGAGCAGTTCTTC | CASSVGRVVSNEQFF | . | . | TRBJ2-1 | TRBV9
TGTGCCAGAATGACTAGCGGGGGGGCCCATACGCAGTATTTT | CARMTSGGAHTQYF | TRBD2 | once | TRBJ2-3 | TRBV19
TGTGCCAGCAGGTCTTCAGGGAACTATGGCTACACCTTC | CASRSSGNYGYTF | . | few | TRBJ1-2 | TRBV7-9
TGTGCCAGCAGGGGGGACAGGTTACAAGAGACCCAGTACTTC | CASRGDRLQETQYF | TRBD1 | . | TRBJ2-5 | TRBV25-1
TGTGCCAGCTCACCACAGTTCCCAGGGCGTGAGAACACCGGGGAGCTGTTTTTT | CASSPQFPGRENTGELFF | . | . | TRBJ2-2 | TRBV18
TGTGCCAGCAGCGTAGCAGGGGGCACCGGGGAGCTGTTTTTT | CASSVAGGTGELFF | TRBD1 | . | TRBJ2-2 | TRBV9
TGCGCCAGCAGCTCTCGGGACAGGGGAGGAAACACCATATATTTT | CASSSRDRGGNTIYF | TRBD1 | once | TRBJ1-3 | TRBV5-1
TGTCCCGAACACAACACGAGACAGTCGACTAACTATGGCTACACCTTC | CPEHNTRQSTNYGYTF | . | . | TRBJ1-2 | TRBV11-3
TGTGCCAGTAGTGCTCCGCGGGAGGGGTACCAAGAGACCCAGTACTTC | CASSAPREGYQETQYF | TRBD2 | once | TRBJ2-5 | TRBV19
TGTGCCACCAGCCTTTCTGGTGGGAGGAAAGCAGATACGCAGTATTTT | CATSLSGGRKADTQYF | . | . | TRBJ2-3 | TRBV15
TGTGCCAGCAGCGCGGACAGGGGGCGATCCTCATATGGCTACACCTTC | CASSADRGRSSYGYTF | TRBD1 | . | TRBJ1-2 | TRBV5-6
TGTGCCAGCAGCTTTTTTGACAGGCCTAAGAACACTGAAGCTTTCTTT | CASSFFDRPKNTEAFF | . | . | TRBJ1-1 | TRBV5-4
TGTGCCACCCAGGGTCACAGGGGCCCCTACGAGCAGTACTTC | CATQGHRGPYEQYF | TRBD1 | . | TRBJ2-7 | TRBV27
TGTGCCAGCAGTTTCCCCCCGGGACAGCGATCCTTC | CASSFPPGQRSF | TRBD1 | . | TRBJ2-7 | TRBV28
TGTGCCAGCAGTCCTCAATCCTCGACAGGGGGTGTGTATGGCTACACCTTC | CASSPQSSTGGVYGYTF | TRBD1 | . | TRBJ1-2 | TRBV27
TGTGCCAGTGCGAGGATGGAATATGGCTACACCTTC | CASARMEYGYTF | . | . | TRBJ1-2 | TRBV7-2
TGTGCCAGCAGCAAACGGACAGGGGGAGAGACCCAGTACTTC | CASSKRTGGETQYF | TRBD1 | once | TRBJ2-5 | TRBV2
TGCGCCAGCAGCTTACAGGGAGACACCATATATTTT | CASSLQGDTIYF | . | . | TRBJ1-3 | TRBV5-1
TGTGCCAGCAGTCCTAACAGGGGGCGGAACTATGGCTACACCTTC | CASSPNRGRNYGYTF | TRBD1 | . | TRBJ1-2 | TRBV28
TGCGCCAGCAGCCTGTCCGGGACAGGGAATCAGCCCCAGCATTTT | CASSLSGTGNQPQHF | TRBD1 | . | TRBJ1-5 | TRBV4-1
TGTGCCAGCAGCTTAGCGGGAGTCGCCGGGGAGCTGTTTTTT | CASSLAGVAGELFF | . | . | TRBJ2-2 | TRBV7-9
TGTGCCAGCAGCTTGCGAAGGACAGGGCGGGACACTGAAGCTTTCTTT | CASSLRRTGRDTEAFF | TRBD1 | . | TRBJ1-1 | TRBV11-2
TGTGCCAGCAGTGAATCGGGGATCGGCTACACCTTC | CASSESGIGYTF | . | . | TRBJ1-2 | TRBV2
TGTGCCAGCAGCTTAAATATGGGCGCTGATACGCAGTATTTT | CASSLNMGADTQYF | . | . | TRBJ2-3 | TRBV7-2
TGTGCCAGCAGCTTAGCACAGAATAATTCACCCCTCCACTTT | CASSLAQNNSPLHF | . | . | TRBJ1-6 | TRBV7-9
TGTGCCAGCAGCTTCGGGGGGGGCCGGACCGGGGAGCTGTTTTTT | CASSFGGGRTGELFF | TRBD2 | . | TRBJ2-2 | TRBV11-3
TGTGCCTGGAGGAGGCAAGGAAGGAACGAGCAGTACTTC | CAWRRQGRNEQYF | . | . | TRBJ2-7 | TRBV30
TGTGCCAGCAGCTTCGGCCCGGACAGAAGGGAGACCCAGTACTTC | CASSFGPDRRETQYF | . | . | TRBJ2-5 | TRBV7-2
TGTGCCAGCAGCTTGGTACTAGCGGGAGCCCACACCGGGGAGCTGTTTTTT | CASSLVLAGAHTGELFF | TRBD2 | medium-sized | TRBJ2-2 | TRBV5-4
TGTGCCAGCAACAGGGGGCGCGGTGAAAAACTGTTTTTT | CASNRGRGEKLFF | TRBD1 | . | TRBJ1-4 | TRBV19
TGTGCCAGCAGCGTAGATGGGAGTAATCAGCCCCAGCATTTT | CASSVDGSNQPQHF | . | . | TRBJ1-5 | TRBV9
TGCGCCAGCAGCACCTGGACAGCCAATTCACCCCTCCACTTT | CASSTWTANSPLHF | . | . | TRBJ1-6 | TRBV4-3
TGTGCCAGCAGCCCCACCGGGGGGCGACCAAGGGCTTACGAGCAGTACTTC | CASSPTGGRPRAYEQYF | . | . | TRBJ2-7 | TRBV11-1
TGTGCCAGCACCACACGGACTAGCGGCGGGGAGACCCAGTACTTC | CASTTRTSGGETQYF | TRBD2 | . | TRBJ2-5 | TRBV7-2
TGTGCCAGCAGTGAGGGGATGGGGGGAAGCAGTAGAAACACCATATATTTT | CASSEGMGGSSRNTIYF | . | once | TRBJ1-3 | TRBV6-1